This entry features one T cell receptor (beta chain) sequence. The target antigen is unknown. These data belong to a study of CD8 T cells in ankylosing spondylitis. The germline gives CDR1 DFQATT, CDR2 SNEGSKA (reference sequence). V was shortened by 0 bases and J by 1 base, with 12 bases between the two germline ends. This CDR3 is 15 amino acids long. Whole-study results and caveats: The study identified a TCR beta motif of roughly eight highly homologous variants that appeared characteristic of ankylosing spondylitis blood.

TCRdb independently ran MiXCR on the 5' RACE reads; one entry per CDR3 protein. The sample lists around 770,000 distinct CDR3 sequences; over 15% were seen once. Sequencing input: blood, either unsorted or a sorted T cell fraction (not recorded which). The sequence came from a male donor with ankylosing spondylitis. The gene calls are TRBV20-1 and TRBJ1-1; D not resolved. CDR3 sequence: CSAREGGLANTEAFF. The CDR3, as DNA: TGCAGTGCTAGAGAAGGCGGGCTGGCGAACACTGAAGCTTTCTTT.